This entry concerns a single T cell receptor (beta chain). The entry originates in a study of blood T cell repertoires in COVID-19. About the research overall: Samples of COVID-19 (acute and convalescent) were obtained from the United States, Italy and Spain. T cells, B-cell-depleted T cells, or PBMCs supplied cDNA or gDNA.

In the original workflow: Quantification of nucleated cells was approximated via reference gene primer amplification. TCRdb keeps only in-frame clones here, not all; method: immunoSEQ multiplex PCR. V and J calls and clone size are as listed in that table; D and trimming were resolved from the DNA. Of a few hundred thousand clones in the sample, 75% to 90% were seen once. The V gene end was trimmed by 2 bases and the J gene end by 4 bases; junction bases not matched to a gene: 2. Germline-derived CDR1 and CDR2 are SGHDT and YYEEEE. The CDR3 runs 13 residues. Specimen: peripheral blood. The chain combines TRBV5-6 with TRBJ1-2; 7 bases are shared with TRBD1. This receptor was taken from a human donor in a cohort sampled during active COVID-19. The CDR3 loop is CASSFWTGYGYTF. In DNA, the CDR3 is TGTGCCAGCAGCTTTTGGACAGGCTATGGCTACACCTTC.